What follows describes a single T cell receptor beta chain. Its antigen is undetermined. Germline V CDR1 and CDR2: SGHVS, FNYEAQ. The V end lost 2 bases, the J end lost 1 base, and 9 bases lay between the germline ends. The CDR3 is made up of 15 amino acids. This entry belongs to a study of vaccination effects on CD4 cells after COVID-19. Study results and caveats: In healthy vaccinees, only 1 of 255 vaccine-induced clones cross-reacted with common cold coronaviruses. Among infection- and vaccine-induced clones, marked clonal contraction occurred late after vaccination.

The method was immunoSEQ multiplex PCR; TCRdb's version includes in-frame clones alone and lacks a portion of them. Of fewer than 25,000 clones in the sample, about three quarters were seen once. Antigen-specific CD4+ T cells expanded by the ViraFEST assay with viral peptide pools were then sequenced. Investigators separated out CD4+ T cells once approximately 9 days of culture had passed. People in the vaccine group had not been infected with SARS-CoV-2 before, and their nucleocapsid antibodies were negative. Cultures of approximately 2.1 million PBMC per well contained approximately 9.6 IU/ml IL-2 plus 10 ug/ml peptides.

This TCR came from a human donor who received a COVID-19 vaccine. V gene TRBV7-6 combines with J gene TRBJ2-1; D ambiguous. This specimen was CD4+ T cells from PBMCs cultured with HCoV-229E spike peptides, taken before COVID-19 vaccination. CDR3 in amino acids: CASSLLLASYNEQFF. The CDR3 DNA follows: TGTGCCAGCAGCTTACTACTTGCGTCCTACAATGAGCAGTTCTTC. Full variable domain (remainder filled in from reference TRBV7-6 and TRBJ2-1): GAGVSQSPRYKVTKRGQDVALRCDPISGHVSLYWYRQALGQGPEFLTYFNYEAQQDKSGLPNDRFSAERPEGSISTLTIQRTEQRDSAMYRCASSLLLASYNEQFFGPGTRLTVL.